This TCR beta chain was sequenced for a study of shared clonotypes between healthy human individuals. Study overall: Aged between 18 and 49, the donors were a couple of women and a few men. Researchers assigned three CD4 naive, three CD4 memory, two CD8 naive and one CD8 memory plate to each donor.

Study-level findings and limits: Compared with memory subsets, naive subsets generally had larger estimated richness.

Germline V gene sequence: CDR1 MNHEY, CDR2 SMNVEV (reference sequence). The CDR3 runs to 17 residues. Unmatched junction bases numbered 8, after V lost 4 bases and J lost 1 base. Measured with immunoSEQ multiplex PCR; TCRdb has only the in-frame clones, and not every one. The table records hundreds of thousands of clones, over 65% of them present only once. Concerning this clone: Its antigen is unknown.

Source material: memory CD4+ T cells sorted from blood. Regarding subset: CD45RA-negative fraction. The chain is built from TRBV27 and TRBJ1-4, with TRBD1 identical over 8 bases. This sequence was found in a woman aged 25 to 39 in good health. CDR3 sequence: CASSSWVRGRTNEKLFF. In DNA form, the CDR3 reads TGTGCCAGCAGTTCCTGGGTCAGGGGGCGAACTAATGAAAAACTGTTTTTT.